This record concerns one T cell receptor beta chain sequence. Germline CDR1 is SGHTA and CDR2 is FQGNSA. This CDR3 region has 17 residues. After removal of 3 bases from V and 3 bases from J, the junction contained 13 bases not matched to a gene. The sample belongs to a study of early T cells in non-severe SARS-CoV-2 infection. MiXCR, applied by TCRdb to the 5' RACE reads, yields one record per CDR3 protein. The sample records around 70,000 distinct CDR3 sequences, 12% being singletons. Sequenced material: whole blood. The gene calls are TRBV7-2 and TRBJ2-7; 8 bases are shared with TRBD1. This TCR derives from an adult who was a healthcare worker with PCR-confirmed SARS-CoV-2 infection or an uninfected control (not recorded which). CDR3 in amino acids: CASSFQTGAIPFYEQYF. CDR3 bases: TGTGCCAGCAGCTTCCAGACAGGGGCCATTCCCTTCTACGAGCAGTACTTC.